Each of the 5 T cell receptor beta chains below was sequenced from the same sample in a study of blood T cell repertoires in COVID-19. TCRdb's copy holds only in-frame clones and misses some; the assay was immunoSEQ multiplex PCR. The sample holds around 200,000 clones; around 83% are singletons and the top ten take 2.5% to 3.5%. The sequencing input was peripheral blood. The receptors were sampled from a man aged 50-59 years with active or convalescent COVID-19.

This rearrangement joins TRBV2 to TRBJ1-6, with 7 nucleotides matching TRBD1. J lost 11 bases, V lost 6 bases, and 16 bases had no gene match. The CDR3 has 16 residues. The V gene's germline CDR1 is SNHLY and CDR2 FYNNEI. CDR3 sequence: CASSYRTGDALAPLHF. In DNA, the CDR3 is TGTGCCAGCAGCTACAGGACAGGTGATGCCCTCGCACCCCTCCACTTT.

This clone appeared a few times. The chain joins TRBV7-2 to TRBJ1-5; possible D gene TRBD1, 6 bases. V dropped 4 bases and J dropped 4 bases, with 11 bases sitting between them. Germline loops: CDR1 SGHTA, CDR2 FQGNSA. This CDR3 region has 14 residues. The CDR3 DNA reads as TGTGCCAGCAGCTCGGACAGATCGAATCAGCCCCAGCATTTT. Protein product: CASSSDRSNQPQHF. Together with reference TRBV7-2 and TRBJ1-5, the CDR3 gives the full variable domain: GAGVSQSPSNKVTEKGKDVELRCDPISGHTALYWYRQSLGQGLEFLIYFQGNSAPDKSGLPSDRFSAERTGGSVSTLTIQRTQQEDSAVYLCASSSDRSNQPQHFGDGTRLSIL.

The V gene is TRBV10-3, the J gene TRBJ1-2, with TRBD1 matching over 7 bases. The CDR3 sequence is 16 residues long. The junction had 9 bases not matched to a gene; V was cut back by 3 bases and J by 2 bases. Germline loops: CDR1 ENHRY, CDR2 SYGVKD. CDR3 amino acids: CAISDQGDGKNYGYTF. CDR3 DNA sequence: TGTGCCATCAGTGATCAGGGGGACGGCAAGAACTATGGCTACACCTTC.

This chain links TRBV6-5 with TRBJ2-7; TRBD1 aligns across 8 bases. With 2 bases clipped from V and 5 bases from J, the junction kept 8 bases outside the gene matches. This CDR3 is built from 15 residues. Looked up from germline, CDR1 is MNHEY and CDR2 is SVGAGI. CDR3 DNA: TGTGCCAGCAGTTACCGCCCGACAGGGGAAAACGAGCAGTACTTC. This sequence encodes CASSYRPTGENEQYF.

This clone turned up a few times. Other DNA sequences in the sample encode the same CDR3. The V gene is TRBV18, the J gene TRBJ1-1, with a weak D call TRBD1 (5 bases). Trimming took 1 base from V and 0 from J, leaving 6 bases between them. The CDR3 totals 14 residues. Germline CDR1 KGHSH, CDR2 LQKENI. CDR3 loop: CASSPQGLNTEAFF. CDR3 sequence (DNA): TGTGCCAGCTCACCACAGGGGTTGAACACTGAAGCTTTCTTT.